Below, 27 T cell receptor beta chains from the same sample are listed, as sequenced in a study of CD8 T cells in Susac syndrome (dated by TCRdb to the late 2010s). Library generation was performed with the immunoSEQ multiplex PCR assay. RNA was extracted using the RNeasy kit, and about 0.5 to 1 ug of the RNA was reverse transcribed with random hexamers. Through fastp at Q25 and MiXCR, TCRdb rebuilt clones from the public reads, retaining in-frame beta chains. Rows are unified per CDR3 protein, each entry keeping the most common DNA and genes. For this sample there are roughly 100,000 distinct CDR3 sequences; roughly 94% appear just once. The ten largest clonotypes hold 0.41% of the sample. Input material: CD8+ T cells from PBMCs. Receptors originate from a human donor with Susac syndrome.

This sequence joins TRBV18 and TRBJ2-1, with 10 nucleotides matching TRBD2. This CDR3 is 16 amino acids long. V lost 6 bases to trimming and J lost 3 bases; unmatched junction nucleotides: 8. Germline V gene sequence: CDR1 KGHSH, CDR2 LQKENI. The DNA for the CDR3 is TGTGCCAGCTCTTTAACTAGCGGGGAAGTCTACAATGAGCAGTTCTTC. Amino acids: CASSLTSGEVYNEQFF.

The rearrangement links TRBV29-1 to TRBJ1-2; 7 positions agree with TRBD1. The CDR3 is 12 amino acids. Germline V gene lookup returns CDR1 SQVTM and CDR2 ANQGSEA. The J segment lost 8 bases and the V segment lost 7 bases, leaving 10 bases of the junction unmatched. The CDR3 loop is CSARGQGDGYTF. CDR3 in DNA: TGCAGCGCCCGTGGGCAGGGGGACGGCTACACCTTC.

V and J are TRBV12-3 or TRBV12-4 and TRBJ2-1; D is unclear. CDR3 length: 11 residues. V lost 7 bases to trimming and J lost 9 bases, with 10 bases between them. This chain's CDR3 is CASTLSGEQFF. DNA of the CDR3: TGTGCCAGCACTCTTTCCGGTGAGCAGTTCTTC.

The DNA for the CDR3 is TGTGCCAGACGGAAGGGGAGCGGGGCTTACAATGAGTGGCAGTTCTTC. As protein: CARRKGSGAYNEWQFF. V and J are TRBV9 and TRBJ2-1; TRBD2 matches 7 bases. The CDR3 loop spans 16 amino acids. CDR1 and CDR2 from the germline V gene are SGDLS and YYNGEE. The V gene end was trimmed by 8 bases and the J gene end by 12 bases; junction bases not matched to a gene: 23.

This chain links TRBV19 with TRBJ1-5; the D is unclear. The germline V and J ends were trimmed by 5 bases and 0 bases, with 11 bases remaining between them. Germline V gene data show CDR1 as LNHDA and CDR2 as SQIVND (reference sequence). CDR3 size: 15 residues. The CDR3 sequence is CASSSQPYSNQPQHF. Here the CDR3 DNA reads TGTGCCAGTAGTTCCCAGCCATATAGCAATCAGCCCCAGCATTTT.

This chain connects TRBV12-3 or TRBV12-4 to TRBJ2-5; perhaps TRBD1 as D (5 bases). Trimming pared 6 bases from V and 2 bases from J, leaving 16 bases between. This CDR3 contains 15 residues. The CDR3 here is CASSRLQAPQETQYF. The DNA for the CDR3 is TGTGCCAGCAGCCGCTTACAGGCGCCGCAAGAGACCCAGTACTTC.

CDR3 in amino acids: CASSYGASSYEQYF. CDR3 DNA sequence: TGTGCCAGCAGTTATGGGGCATCTTCCTACGAGCAGTACTTC. J is TRBJ2-7 and V is TRBV6-5; maybe TRBD1 (5 bases). Germline CDR1 is MNHEY and CDR2 is SVGAGI. The CDR3 has 14 residues. With 3 bases removed from V and 1 base from J, the gap between germline ends came to 10 bases.

This clonotype has a single count. The chain recombines TRBV27 with TRBJ2-2; the D gene could be TRBD1 or TRBD2 (5 bases each). With 6 bases removed from V and 7 bases from J, the gap between germline ends came to 15 bases. The CDR3 extends over 14 amino acids. CDR1 and CDR2 from the germline V gene are MNHEY and SMNVEV (reference sequence). CDR3 coding DNA: TGTGCCAGCAGCCTAAGCAGGGAGTACGGGGAGCTGTTTTTT. Translation gives CASSLSREYGELFF.

The chain uses TRBV25-1 and TRBJ2-1; D is undetermined. Trimming took 4 bases from V and 4 from J, leaving 8 bases between them. Germline CDR1 reads MGHDK; CDR2 reads SYGVNS. This CDR3 is 13 amino acids long. CDR3 in amino acids: CASSAPDYNEQFF. The CDR3 DNA sequence: TGTGCCAGCAGTGCTCCGGATTACAATGAGCAGTTCTTC. The full variable domain, in which reference TRBV25-1 and TRBJ2-1 provide the parts outside the CDR3, is EADIYQTPRYLVIGTGKKITLECSQTMGHDKMYWYQQDPGMELHLIHYSYGVNSTEKGDLSSESTVSRIRTEHFPLTLESARPSHTSQYLCASSAPDYNEQFFGPGTRLTVL.

This chain uses TRBV9 with TRBJ2-5; D remains unclear. Germline V gene sequence: CDR1 SGDLS, CDR2 YYNGEE. The CDR3 consists of 13 residues. V gave up 4 bases and J gave up 3 bases, with 10 bases separating them. The DNA of the CDR3 is TGTGCCAGCAGCAAACTGGAAAAAGAGACCCAGTACTTC. Encoded protein: CASSKLEKETQYF.

V and J are TRBV19 and TRBJ1-4, with D uncertain. V was trimmed by 7 bases and J by 7 bases, leaving 16 bases between them. Germline CDR1 and CDR2: LNHDA and SQIVND (reference sequence). The CDR3 totals 14 residues. CDR3 in DNA: TGTGCCAGTAACGCGGACGGATCCTTTGAAAAACTGTTTTTT. Protein sequence: CASNADGSFEKLFF.

The V call is TRBV3-1, the J call TRBJ2-5; D unresolved. The CDR3 runs to 12 residues. CDR1 and CDR2 from the germline V gene are LGHDT and YNNKEL (reference sequence). Between the trimmed V and J ends, which lost 3 bases and 4 bases, there was a span of 6 bases. This CDR3 reads CASSHSRETQYF. The CDR3, as DNA: TGTGCCAGCAGCCATTCCCGAGAGACCCAGTACTTC.

The rearrangement uses TRBV19 and TRBJ1-1; 7 nucleotides match TRBD1. The CDR3 is 13 amino acids. V shed 3 bases, J shed 5 bases, and the junction held 3 bases outside the gene matches. Germline lookup yields CDR1 LNHDA and CDR2 SQIVND (reference sequence). Here the CDR3 reads CASSMGQLTEAFF. Written as DNA, the CDR3 is TGTGCCAGTAGTATGGGACAGCTGACTGAAGCTTTCTTT.

A single count supports this clonotype. In DNA form, the CDR3 reads TGTGCCAGCAGCCAAGAAAGTCAGGGGTTCACCGGGGAGCTGTTTTTT. It encodes CASSQESQGFTGELFF. V is TRBV4-2 and J is TRBJ2-2; D may be TRBD1 (6 bases). Trimming removed 0 bases at V and 4 bases at J, with 12 bases between. From germline, CDR1 is LGHNA and CDR2 YNFKEQ. The CDR3 runs to 16 residues.

This chain joins TRBV9 and TRBJ2-5; the match to TRBD1 covers 8 bases. The germline gives CDR1 SGDLS, CDR2 YYNGEE. The CDR3 is 15 amino acids. V was clipped by 3 bases and J by 1 base; unmatched bases: 5. This chain's CDR3 is CASSAHGTGQETQYF. CDR3 coding DNA: TGTGCCAGCAGCGCTCACGGGACAGGCCAAGAGACCCAGTACTTC.

The rearrangement links TRBV2 to TRBJ2-7; 10 bases match TRBD1. After removal of 6 bases from V and 5 bases from J, the junction contained 7 bases not matched to a gene. The CDR3 totals 14 residues. Germline V lookup: CDR1 SNHLY, CDR2 FYNNEI. Here the CDR3 reads CASRPGQGFNEQYF. In nucleotides, the CDR3 is TGTGCCAGCAGGCCGGGACAGGGGTTCAACGAGCAGTACTTC.

This clonotype was recorded only once. V is TRBV29-1 and J is TRBJ1-2, with 9 bases fitting TRBD1. The CDR3 contains 12 residues. The germline gives CDR1 SQVTM, CDR2 ANQGSEA. J was trimmed by 6 bases and V by 6 bases; bases with no gene match: 5. As DNA, the CDR3 is TGCAGCGTCAGGACAGGGGAGAATGGCTACACCTTC. Its translation: CSVRTGENGYTF. Full variable domain (missing parts from reference TRBV29-1 and TRBJ1-2): SAVISQKPSRDICQRGTSLTIQCQVDSQVTMMFWYRQQPGQSLTLIATANQGSEATYESGFVIDKFPISRPNLTFSTLTVSNMSPEDSSIYLCSVRTGENGYTFGSGTRLTVV.

J is TRBJ2-5 and V is TRBV2; a possible D gene is TRBD1 (6 bases). Germline CDR1 is SNHLY and CDR2 is FYNNEI. The germline V and J ends were trimmed by 2 bases and 3 bases, with 7 bases remaining between them. This CDR3 spans 13 amino acids. The CDR3 loop reads CASSERGKETQYF. As DNA, the CDR3 is TGTGCCAGCAGTGAAAGGGGGAAAGAGACCCAGTACTTC.

This chain joins TRBV27 and TRBJ2-1; 8 nucleotides agree with TRBD1. V shed 2 bases and J 7 bases; nucleotides not matched to a gene: 1. Germline lookup yields CDR1 MNHEY and CDR2 SMNVEV (reference sequence). CDR3 length: 13 residues. The CDR3 spells CASSLTGGNEQFF. The CDR3, as DNA: TGTGCCAGCAGTTTAACAGGGGGAAATGAGCAGTTCTTC.

The V and J genes are TRBV20-1 and TRBJ1-1; 8 positions match TRBD1. V was pared by 5 bases and J by 2 bases, with 7 bases of the junction left unmatched. This CDR3 has 14 amino acids. CDR1 DFQATT and CDR2 SNEGSKA come from the germline V gene (reference sequence). CDR3 bases: TGCAGTGCTCGAGCCGGGACAGGCAACACTGAAGCTTTCTTT. Translating gives CSARAGTGNTEAFF.

The rearrangement uses TRBV14 and TRBJ2-1; TRBD1 matches at 7 bases. The CDR3 has 14 amino acids. V lost 4 bases, J lost 7 bases, and 7 bases stayed unmatched. The germline gives CDR1 SGHDN, CDR2 FVKESK. The CDR3 sequence is CASSLWTGENEQFF. The CDR3 DNA reads TGTGCCAGCAGCCTTTGGACAGGAGAGAATGAGCAGTTCTTC.

The rearrangement joins TRBV15 to TRBJ2-3; TRBD1 matches 9 bases. The CDR3 runs 18 residues. The V gene end was trimmed by 2 bases and the J gene end by 3 bases; junction bases not matched to a gene: 12. CDR1 LNHNV and CDR2 YYDKDF come from the germline V gene (reference sequence). CDR3 nucleotides: TGTGCCACCAGCAGATCAGTGGGGGACAGGGCTACGACAGATACGCAGTATTTT. This codes for CATSRSVGDRATTDTQYF.

The chain recombines TRBV6-4 with TRBJ2-1; either TRBD1 or TRBD2 may fit D (5 bases each). The length of the CDR3 is 14 residues. Per the germline V gene, CDR1 is MRHNA and CDR2 is SNTAGT. The germline V and J ends were trimmed by 6 bases and 9 bases, with 18 bases remaining between them. The CDR3 sequence is CASSRDPQVGEQFF. The CDR3 nucleotides read TGTGCCAGCAGCCGGGACCCCCAGGTCGGTGAGCAGTTCTTC.

In its sample, this clonotype was seen once. The chain combines TRBV6-1 with TRBJ2-7; D ambiguous. The CDR3 length is 14 residues. Per the germline V gene, CDR1 is MNHNS and CDR2 is SASEGT. Trimming cost V 1 base and J 5 bases, with 12 bases left between them. CDR3 nucleotide sequence: TGTGCCAGCAGTGAAGATTGGGCCCAAAACGAGCAGTACTTC. Translated, it gives CASSEDWAQNEQYF.

The V gene is TRBV20-1, the J gene TRBJ1-4; a possible D gene is TRBD1 (5 bases). This CDR3 region has 14 residues. Per germline, CDR1 DFQATT and CDR2 SNEGSKA (reference sequence). The V gene lost 2 bases and the J gene lost 5 bases, with 12 bases spanning the gap. The CDR3 protein is CSARLDRLNEKLFF. CDR3 DNA sequence: TGCAGTGCTAGACTAGACAGATTAAATGAAAAACTGTTTTTT.

V and J are TRBV20-1 and TRBJ2-7, with D perhaps TRBD1 (6 bases). Germline V gives CDR1 DFQATT, CDR2 SNEGSKA (reference sequence). The CDR3 contains 16 residues. V lost 0 bases to trimming and J lost 0 bases, with 15 bases between them. CDR3 DNA sequence: TGCAGTGCTAGAGAATCAGGGGCCCCTAGCTCCTACGAGCAGTACTTC. It yields the protein CSARESGAPSSYEQYF.

V usage is TRBV11-2 and J usage is TRBJ2-4; D remains ambiguous. Trimming pared 5 bases from V and 14 bases from J, leaving 19 bases between. The length of the CDR3 is 13 residues. Germline loops: CDR1 SGHAT, CDR2 FQNNGV. The CDR3 is CASSPPDRPFEYF. CDR3 in DNA: TGTGCCAGCAGCCCCCCAGACCGCCCGTTCGAGTACTTC.